The TCR beta chain described here comes from a study of OX40 agonist ivuxolimab in advanced cancers. Study as a whole: The study treated patients with ivuxolimab, an agonistic anti-OX40 (CD134) antibody. In this trial design, patients received ivuxolimab intravenously at 0.01 to 10 mg/kg every 2 weeks. Patients assigned to dose escalation were diagnosed with hepatocellular carcinoma, melanoma, renal cell or head and neck cancer. The study reported partial responses in three patients: one hepatocellular carcinoma, two cutaneous melanoma.

This table comes from immunoSEQ multiplex PCR, and its TCRdb copy is limited to in-frame clones, with some not included. There are about 66,000 clones in the sample; 86% occur only once, and around 8.2% lies in the top ten. The CDR3 is made up of 13 amino acids. Germline V gene lookup returns CDR1 MNHEY and CDR2 SVGAGI. Between the trimmed V and J ends, which lost 9 bases and 4 bases, there was a span of 15 bases. The chain uses TRBV6-5 and TRBJ1-1; TRBD1 is a possible D gene (6 bases). The clonotype was recovered from an adult with an advanced solid tumor such as melanoma, head and neck, liver or kidney cancer. Here the sequenced sample was CD4+ or CD8+ T cells sorted from blood, taken in a trial of the OX40 agonist ivuxolimab. Here the CDR3 reads CASARGVSTEAFF. The CDR3 DNA sequence: TGTGCCAGTGCCAGGGGCGTGAGCACTGAAGCTTTCTTT.